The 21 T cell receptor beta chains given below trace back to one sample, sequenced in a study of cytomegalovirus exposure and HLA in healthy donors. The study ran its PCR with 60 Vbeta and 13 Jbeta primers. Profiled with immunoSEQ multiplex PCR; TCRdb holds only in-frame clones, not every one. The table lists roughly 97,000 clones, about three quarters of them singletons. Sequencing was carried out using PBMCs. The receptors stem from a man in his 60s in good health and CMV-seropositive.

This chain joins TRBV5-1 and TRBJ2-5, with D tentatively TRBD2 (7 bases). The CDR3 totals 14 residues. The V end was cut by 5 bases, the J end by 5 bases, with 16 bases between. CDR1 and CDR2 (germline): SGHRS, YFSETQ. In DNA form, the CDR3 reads TGCGCCAGCAGAAGTGGGGGGGCTGGGGAGACCCAGTACTTC. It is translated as CASRSGGAGETQYF.

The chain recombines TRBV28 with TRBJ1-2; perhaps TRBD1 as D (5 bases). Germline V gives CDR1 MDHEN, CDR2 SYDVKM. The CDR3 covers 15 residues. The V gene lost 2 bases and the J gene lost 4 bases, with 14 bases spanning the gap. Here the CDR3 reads CASSLGGFQGYGYTF. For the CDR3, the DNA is TGTGCCAGCAGTTTAGGAGGGTTTCAGGGCTATGGCTACACCTTC.

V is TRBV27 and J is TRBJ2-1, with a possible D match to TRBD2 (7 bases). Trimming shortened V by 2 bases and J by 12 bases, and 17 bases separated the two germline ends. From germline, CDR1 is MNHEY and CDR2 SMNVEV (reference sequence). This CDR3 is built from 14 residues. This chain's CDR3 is CASSLTGGRLGQFF. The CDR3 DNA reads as TGTGCCAGCAGTTTAACCGGGGGGCGTCTCGGGCAGTTCTTC.

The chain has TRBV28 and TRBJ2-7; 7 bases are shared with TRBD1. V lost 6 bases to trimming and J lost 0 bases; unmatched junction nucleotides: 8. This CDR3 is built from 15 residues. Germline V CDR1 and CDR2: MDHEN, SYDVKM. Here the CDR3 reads CASRGVYRGSYEQYF. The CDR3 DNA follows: TGTGCCAGCAGAGGGGTTTACAGGGGCTCCTACGAGCAGTACTTC. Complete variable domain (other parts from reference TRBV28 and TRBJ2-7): DVKVTQSSRYLVKRTGEKVFLECVQDMDHENMFWYRQDPGLGLRLIYFSYDVKMKEKGDIPEGYSVSREKKERFSLILESASTNQTSMYLCASRGVYRGSYEQYFGPGTRLTVT.

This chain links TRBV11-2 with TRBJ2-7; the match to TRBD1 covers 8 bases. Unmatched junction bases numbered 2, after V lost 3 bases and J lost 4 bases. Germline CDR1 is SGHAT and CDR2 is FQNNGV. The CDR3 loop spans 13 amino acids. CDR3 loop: CASSFGQGYEQYF. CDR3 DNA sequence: TGTGCCAGCAGCTTTGGACAGGGTTACGAGCAGTACTTC.

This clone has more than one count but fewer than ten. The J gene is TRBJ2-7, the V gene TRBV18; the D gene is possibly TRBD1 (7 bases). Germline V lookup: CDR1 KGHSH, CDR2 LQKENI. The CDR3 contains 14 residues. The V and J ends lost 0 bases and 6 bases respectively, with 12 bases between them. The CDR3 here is CASSPPTQGGEQYF. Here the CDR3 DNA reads TGTGCCAGCTCACCACCTACCCAGGGGGGCGAGCAGTACTTC.

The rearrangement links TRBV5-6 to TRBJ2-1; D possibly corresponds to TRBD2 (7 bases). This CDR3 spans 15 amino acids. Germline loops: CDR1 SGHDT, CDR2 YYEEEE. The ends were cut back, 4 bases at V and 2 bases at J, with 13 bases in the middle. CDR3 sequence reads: CASSQGGGPYNEQFF. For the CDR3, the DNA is TGTGCCAGCAGCCAGGGAGGGGGGCCCTACAATGAGCAGTTCTTC.

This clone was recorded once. DNA for the CDR3: TGTGCCAGTAGTAAGGTGGGCCTCTCCTACGAGCAGTACTTC. This sequence encodes CASSKVGLSYEQYF. The chain uses TRBV19 and TRBJ2-7; D ambiguous. Germline CDR1 is LNHDA and CDR2 is SQIVND (reference sequence). The CDR3 has 14 residues. The V gene lost 4 bases and the J gene lost 0 bases, with 10 bases spanning the gap.

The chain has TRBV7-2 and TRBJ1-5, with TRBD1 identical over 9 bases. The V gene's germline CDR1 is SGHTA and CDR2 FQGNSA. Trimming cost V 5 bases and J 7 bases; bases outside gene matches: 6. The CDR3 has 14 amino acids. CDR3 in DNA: TGTGCCAGCAGCCCCACAGGGGGCTGGCAGCCCCAGCATTTT. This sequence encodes CASSPTGGWQPQHF. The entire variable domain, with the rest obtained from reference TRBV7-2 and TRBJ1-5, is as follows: GAGVSQSPSNKVTEKGKDVELRCDPISGHTALYWYRQSLGQGLEFLIYFQGNSAPDKSGLPSDRFSAERTGGSVSTLTIQRTQQEDSAVYLCASSPTGGWQPQHFGDGTRLSIL.

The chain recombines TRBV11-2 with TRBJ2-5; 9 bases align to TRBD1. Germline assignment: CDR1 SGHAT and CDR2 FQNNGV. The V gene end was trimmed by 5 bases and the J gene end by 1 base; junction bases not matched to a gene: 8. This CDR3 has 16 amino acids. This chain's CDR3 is CASSPKGDRVQETQYF. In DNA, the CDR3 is TGTGCCAGCAGCCCGAAAGGGGACAGGGTCCAAGAGACCCAGTACTTC.

CDR3 in DNA: TGCGCCAGCAGCTTCGGACAGGGGGCAATCGAGCAGTACTTC. Translated: CASSFGQGAIEQYF. The rearrangement joins TRBV5-1 to TRBJ2-7; 11 nucleotides line up with TRBD1. CDR3 length: 14 residues. Germline trimming cut 2 bases from V and 6 bases from J; bases unmatched to any gene: 4. Germline V gene lookup returns CDR1 SGHRS and CDR2 YFSETQ.

The CDR3 region has the DNA TGCGCCAGCAGCCAAGCGGGTGATGAAGCTTTCTTT. This encodes CASSQAGDEAFF. The V call is TRBV4-1, the J call TRBJ1-1; D gene ambiguous. The V gene's germline CDR1 is MGHRA and CDR2 YSYEKL. The CDR3 is 12 amino acids. The V end was cut by 1 base, the J end by 7 bases, with 7 bases between.

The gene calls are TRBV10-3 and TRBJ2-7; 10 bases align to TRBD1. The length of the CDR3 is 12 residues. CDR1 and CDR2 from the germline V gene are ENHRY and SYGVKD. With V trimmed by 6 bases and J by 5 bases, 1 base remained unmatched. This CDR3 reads CAIRGTGDEQYF. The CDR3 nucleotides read TGTGCCATCAGGGGGACAGGGGACGAGCAGTACTTC.

CDR3 region: CASSLASGDNSPLHF. The CDR3 bases are TGTGCCAGCAGTTTGGCGTCAGGCGATAATTCACCCCTCCACTTT. This chain uses TRBV28 with TRBJ1-6; D is unclear. V dropped 3 bases and J dropped 5 bases, with 11 bases sitting between them. There are 15 residues in the CDR3. Per germline, CDR1 MDHEN and CDR2 SYDVKM.

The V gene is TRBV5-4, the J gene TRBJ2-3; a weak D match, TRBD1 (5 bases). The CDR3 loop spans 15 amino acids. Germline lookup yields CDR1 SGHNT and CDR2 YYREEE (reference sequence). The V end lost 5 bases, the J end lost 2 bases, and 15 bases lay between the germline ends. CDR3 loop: CASRPVGVNTDTQYF. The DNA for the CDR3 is TGTGCCAGCAGACCGGTAGGGGTTAACACAGATACGCAGTATTTT.

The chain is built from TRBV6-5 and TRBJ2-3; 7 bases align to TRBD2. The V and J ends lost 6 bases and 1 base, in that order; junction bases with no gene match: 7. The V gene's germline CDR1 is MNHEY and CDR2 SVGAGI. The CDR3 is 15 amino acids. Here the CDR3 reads CASRPPRGGTDTQYF. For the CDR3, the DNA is TGTGCCAGCAGACCCCCCCGGGGGGGCACAGATACGCAGTATTTT.

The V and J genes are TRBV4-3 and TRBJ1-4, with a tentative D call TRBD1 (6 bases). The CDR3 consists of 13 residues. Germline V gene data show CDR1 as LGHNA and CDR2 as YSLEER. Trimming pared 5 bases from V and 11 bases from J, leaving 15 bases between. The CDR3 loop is CASSIRQEPKLFF. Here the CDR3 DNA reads TGCGCCAGCAGCATCAGACAGGAACCGAAACTGTTTTTT.

For the CDR3, the DNA is TGCGCCAGCGGAGACAGGAGGAACACTGAAGCTTTCTTT. It specifies CASGDRRNTEAFF. The gene calls are TRBV10-2 and TRBJ1-1; maybe TRBD1 (6 bases). This CDR3 has 13 amino acids. Trimming pared 8 bases from V and 1 base from J, leaving 11 bases between. Germline CDR1 is WSHSY and CDR2 is SAAADI.

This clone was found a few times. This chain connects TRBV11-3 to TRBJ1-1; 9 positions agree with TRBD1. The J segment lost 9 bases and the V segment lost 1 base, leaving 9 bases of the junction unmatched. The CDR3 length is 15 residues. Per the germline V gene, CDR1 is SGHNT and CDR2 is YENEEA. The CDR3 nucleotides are TGTGCCAGCAGCTTAGTAAGCGGGACAGGGCAACAAGCTTTCTTT. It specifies CASSLVSGTGQQAFF.

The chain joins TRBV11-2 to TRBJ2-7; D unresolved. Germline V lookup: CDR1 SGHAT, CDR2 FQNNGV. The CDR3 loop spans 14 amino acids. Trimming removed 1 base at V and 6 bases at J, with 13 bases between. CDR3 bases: TGTGCCAGCAGCTTAGCTTTCAGTCTCCCCGAGCAGTACTTC. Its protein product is CASSLAFSLPEQYF. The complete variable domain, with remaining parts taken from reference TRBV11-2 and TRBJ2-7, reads EAGVAQSPRYKIIEKRQSVAFWCNPISGHATLYWYQQILGQGPKLLIQFQNNGVVDDSQLPKDRFSAERLKGVDSTLKIQPAKLEDSAVYLCASSLAFSLPEQYFGPGTRLTVT.

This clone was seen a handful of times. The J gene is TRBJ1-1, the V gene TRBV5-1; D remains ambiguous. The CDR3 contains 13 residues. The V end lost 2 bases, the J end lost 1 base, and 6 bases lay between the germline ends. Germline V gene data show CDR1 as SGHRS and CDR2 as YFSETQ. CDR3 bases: TGCGCCAGCAGCTTTAAATGGAACACTGAAGCTTTCTTT. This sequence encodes CASSFKWNTEAFF.